Listed below are T cell receptor beta chains from one sample, sequenced in a study of CD8+CD57+ T cells in acquired aplastic anemia. TCRdb used MiXCR to reprocess the reads, holding one entry per CDR3 protein. In the table there are 17,000 or so distinct CDR3 sequences, around two fifths of which are singletons. The sample comprised CD8+CD57+ T cells sorted from PBMCs. These receptors all stem from a human donor with aplastic anemia. Both conserved end residues are part of each CDR3. The D gene is left open where the match is weak. Expanded clones get a size class; other rows say once, few or many, or leave the size out.

>TRBV6-1|few|-|TRBJ1-2
TGTGCCAGCAGTGAGAACACCCTCTATGGCTACACCTTC
CASSENTLYGYTF
>TRBV7-9|once|-|TRBJ2-7
TGTGCCAGCAGTCCCTCGGGGTCGATGGCCTACGGGCAGTACTTC
CASSPSGSMAYGQYF
>TRBV29-1|-|-|TRBJ2-3
TGCAGCGTTGAAGATACGCAGTATTTT
CSVEDTQYF
>TRBV7-2|few|TRBD1|TRBJ2-6
TGTGCCAGCAGCGAGGACAGGACCTCTGGGGCCAACGTCCTGACTTTC
CASSEDRTSGANVLTF
>TRBV7-6|few|-|TRBJ2-5
TGTGCCAGCAGCTATAAATACCAAGAGACCCAGTACTTC
CASSYKYQETQYF
>TRBV7-6|few|TRBD2|TRBJ2-7
TGTGCCAGCAGCTCCGTAGCGGGGCTATACGAGCAGTACTTC
CASSSVAGLYEQYF
>TRBV20-1|few|TRBD2|TRBJ2-3
TGCAGTGCTAGAGATACGGCGGGAGGGCCAACAGATACGCAGTATTTT
CSARDTAGGPTDTQYF
>TRBV25-1|-|-|TRBJ1-4
TGTGCCAGTACGCCGACGGGGCCGAATGAAAAACTGTTTTTT
CASTPTGPNEKLFF
>TRBV2|-|-|TRBJ2-7
TGTGCCAGCGGGTCAACGTACGAGCAGTACTTC
CASGSTYEQYF
>TRBV7-9|-|-|TRBJ1-1
TGCGCCAGCAGCTTGGAGGGTGACACTGAAGCTTTCTTT
CASSLEGDTEAFF